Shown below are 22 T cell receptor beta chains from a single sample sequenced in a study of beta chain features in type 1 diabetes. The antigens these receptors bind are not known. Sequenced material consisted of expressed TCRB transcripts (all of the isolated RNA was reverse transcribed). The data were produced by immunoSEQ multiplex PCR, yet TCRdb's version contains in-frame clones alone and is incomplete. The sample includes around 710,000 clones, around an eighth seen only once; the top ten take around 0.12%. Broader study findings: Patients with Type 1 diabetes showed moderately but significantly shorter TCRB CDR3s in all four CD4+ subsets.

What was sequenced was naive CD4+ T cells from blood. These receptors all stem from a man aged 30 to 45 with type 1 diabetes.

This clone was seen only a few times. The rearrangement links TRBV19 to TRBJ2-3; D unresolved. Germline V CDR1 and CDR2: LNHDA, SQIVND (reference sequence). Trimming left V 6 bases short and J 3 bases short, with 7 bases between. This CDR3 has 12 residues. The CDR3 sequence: CASSPTTDTQYF. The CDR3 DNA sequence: TGTGCCAGTAGCCCGACTACAGATACGCAGTATTTT.

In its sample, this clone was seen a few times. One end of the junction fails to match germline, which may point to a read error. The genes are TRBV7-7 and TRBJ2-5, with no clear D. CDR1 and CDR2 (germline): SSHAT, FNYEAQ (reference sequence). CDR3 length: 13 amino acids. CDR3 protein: CASSFADQETQYF. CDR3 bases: TGTGCTAGCAGCTTTGCGGACCAAGAGACCCAGTACTTC.

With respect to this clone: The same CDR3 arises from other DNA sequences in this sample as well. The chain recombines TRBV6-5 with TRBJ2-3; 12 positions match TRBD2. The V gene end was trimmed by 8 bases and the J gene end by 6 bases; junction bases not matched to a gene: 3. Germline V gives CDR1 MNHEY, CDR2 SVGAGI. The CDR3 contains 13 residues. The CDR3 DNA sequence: TGTGCCAGCGGGCTAGCGGGGGGGGATACGCAGTATTTT. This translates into CASGLAGGDTQYF.

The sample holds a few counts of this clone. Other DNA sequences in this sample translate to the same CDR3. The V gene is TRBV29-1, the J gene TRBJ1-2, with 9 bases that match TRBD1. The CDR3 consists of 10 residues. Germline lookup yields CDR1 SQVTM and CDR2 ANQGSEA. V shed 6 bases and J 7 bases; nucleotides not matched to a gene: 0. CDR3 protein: CSVGQGGYTF. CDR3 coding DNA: TGCAGCGTGGGACAGGGTGGCTACACCTTC. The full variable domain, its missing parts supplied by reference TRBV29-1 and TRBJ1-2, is SAVISQKPSRDICQRGTSLTIQCQVDSQVTMMFWYRQQPGQSLTLIATANQGSEATYESGFVIDKFPISRPNLTFSTLTVSNMSPEDSSIYLCSVGQGGYTFGSGTRLTVV.

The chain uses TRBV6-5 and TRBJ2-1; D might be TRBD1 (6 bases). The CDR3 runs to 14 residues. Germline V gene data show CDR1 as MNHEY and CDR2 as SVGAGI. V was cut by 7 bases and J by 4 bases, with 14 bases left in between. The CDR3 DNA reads TGTGCCAGCACCACGGGACAACCTTACAATGAGCAGTTCTTC. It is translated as CASTTGQPYNEQFF.

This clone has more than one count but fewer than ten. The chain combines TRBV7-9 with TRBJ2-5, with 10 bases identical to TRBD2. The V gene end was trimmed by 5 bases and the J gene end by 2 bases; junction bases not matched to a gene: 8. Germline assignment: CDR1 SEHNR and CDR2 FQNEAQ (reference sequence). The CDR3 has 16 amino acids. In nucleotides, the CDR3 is TGTGCCAGCAGCCCCCGACTAGCGGGTAGGCAAGAGACCCAGTACTTC. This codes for CASSPRLAGRQETQYF.

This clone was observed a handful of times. The DNA for the CDR3 is TGCAGCGTGGCGGGACGGCAGAACACTGAAGCTTTCTTT. This sequence encodes CSVAGRQNTEAFF. This chain links TRBV29-1 with TRBJ1-1, with D perhaps matching TRBD1 (5 bases). CDR1 is SQVTM and CDR2 is ANQGSEA in the germline V gene. The CDR3 has 13 residues. V gave up 6 bases and J gave up 1 base, with 12 bases separating them.

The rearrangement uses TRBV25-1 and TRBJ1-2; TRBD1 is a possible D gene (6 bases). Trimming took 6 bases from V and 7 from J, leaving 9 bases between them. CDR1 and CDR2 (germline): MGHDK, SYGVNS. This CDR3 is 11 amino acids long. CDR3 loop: CASRQGSGYTF. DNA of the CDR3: TGTGCCAGCAGACAGGGTAGTGGCTACACCTTC.

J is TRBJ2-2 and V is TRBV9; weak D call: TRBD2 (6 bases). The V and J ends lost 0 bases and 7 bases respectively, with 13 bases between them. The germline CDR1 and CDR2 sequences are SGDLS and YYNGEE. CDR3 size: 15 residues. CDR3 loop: CASSVVGTQNGELFF. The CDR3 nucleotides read TGTGCCAGCAGCGTAGTAGGGACTCAAAACGGGGAGCTGTTTTTT.

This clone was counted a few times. CDR3 DNA: TGTGCCAGCAGCATGGACAGGGTGCGATGGGGCTACACCTTC. Protein sequence: CASSMDRVRWGYTF. The J gene is TRBJ1-2, the V gene TRBV13, with TRBD1 matching over 8 bases. Germline trimming cut 5 bases from V and 8 bases from J; bases unmatched to any gene: 10. The CDR3 contains 14 residues. Looked up from germline, CDR1 is PRHDT and CDR2 is FYEKMQ (reference sequence).

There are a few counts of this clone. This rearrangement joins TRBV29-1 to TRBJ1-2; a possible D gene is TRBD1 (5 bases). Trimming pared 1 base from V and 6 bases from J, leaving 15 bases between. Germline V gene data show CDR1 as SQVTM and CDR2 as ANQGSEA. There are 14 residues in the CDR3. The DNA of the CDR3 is TGCAGCGTTGAAGGTTGGGCAGGGATGGATGGCTACACCTTC. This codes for CSVEGWAGMDGYTF.

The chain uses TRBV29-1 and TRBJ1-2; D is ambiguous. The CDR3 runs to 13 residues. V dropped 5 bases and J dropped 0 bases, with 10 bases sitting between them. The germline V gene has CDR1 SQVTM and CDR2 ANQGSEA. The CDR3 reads CSVSGRANYGYTF. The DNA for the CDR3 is TGCAGCGTTTCGGGCCGAGCTAACTATGGCTACACCTTC.

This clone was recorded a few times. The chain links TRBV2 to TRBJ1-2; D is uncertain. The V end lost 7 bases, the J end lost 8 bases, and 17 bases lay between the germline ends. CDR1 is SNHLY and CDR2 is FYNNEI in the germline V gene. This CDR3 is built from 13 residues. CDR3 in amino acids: CASKFDVIEGYTF. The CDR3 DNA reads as TGTGCCAGCAAATTCGACGTTATAGAGGGCTACACCTTC.

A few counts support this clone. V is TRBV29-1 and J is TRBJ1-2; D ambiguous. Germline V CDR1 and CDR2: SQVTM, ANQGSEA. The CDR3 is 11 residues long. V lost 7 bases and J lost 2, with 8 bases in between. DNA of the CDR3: TGCAGCGCAGGCGAGAACTATGGCTACACCTTC. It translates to CSAGENYGYTF.

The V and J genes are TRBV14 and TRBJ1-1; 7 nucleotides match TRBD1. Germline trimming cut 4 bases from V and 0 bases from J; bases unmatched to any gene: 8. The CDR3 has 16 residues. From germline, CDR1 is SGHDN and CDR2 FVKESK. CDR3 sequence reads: CASSPINRGMNTEAFF. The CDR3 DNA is TGTGCCAGCAGCCCGATTAACAGGGGTATGAACACTGAAGCTTTCTTT. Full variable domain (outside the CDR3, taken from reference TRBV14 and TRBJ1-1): EAGVTQFPSHSVIEKGQTVTLRCDPISGHDNLYWYRRVMGKEIKFLLHFVKESKQDESGMPNNRFLAERTGGTYSTLKVQPAELEDSGVYFCASSPINRGMNTEAFFGQGTRLTVV.

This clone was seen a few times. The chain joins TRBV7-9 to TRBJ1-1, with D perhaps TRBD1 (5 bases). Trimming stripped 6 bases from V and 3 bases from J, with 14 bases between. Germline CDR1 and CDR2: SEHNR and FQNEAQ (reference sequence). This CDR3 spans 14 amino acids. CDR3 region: CASRIHGGDTEAFF. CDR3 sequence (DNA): TGTGCCAGCAGGATACACGGGGGTGACACTGAAGCTTTCTTT.

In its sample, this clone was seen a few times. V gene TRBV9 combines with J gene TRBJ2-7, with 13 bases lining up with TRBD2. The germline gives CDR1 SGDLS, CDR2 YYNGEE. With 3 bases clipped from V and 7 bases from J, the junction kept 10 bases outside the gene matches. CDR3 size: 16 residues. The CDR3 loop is CASSARLAGGPTEQYF. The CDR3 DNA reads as TGTGCCAGCAGCGCGAGACTAGCGGGGGGCCCTACGGAGCAGTACTTC. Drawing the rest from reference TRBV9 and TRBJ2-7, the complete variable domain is DSGVTQTPKHLITATGQRVTLRCSPRSGDLSVYWYQQSLDQGLQFLIQYYNGEERAKGNILERFSAQQFPDLHSELNLSSLELGDSALYFCASSARLAGGPTEQYFGPGTRLTVT.

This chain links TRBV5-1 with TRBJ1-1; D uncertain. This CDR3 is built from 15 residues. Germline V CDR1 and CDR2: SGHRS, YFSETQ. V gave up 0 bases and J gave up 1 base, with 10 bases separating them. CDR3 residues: CASSLVGGRNTEAFF. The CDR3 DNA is TGCGCCAGCAGCTTGGTTGGAGGGCGGAACACTGAAGCTTTCTTT.

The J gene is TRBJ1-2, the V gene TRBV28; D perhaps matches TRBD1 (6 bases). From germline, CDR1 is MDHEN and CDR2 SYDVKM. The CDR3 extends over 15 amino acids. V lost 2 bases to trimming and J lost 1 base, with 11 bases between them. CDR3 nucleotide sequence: TGTGCCAGCAGTTTAGGGGGCCCGATTAACTATGGCTACACCTTC. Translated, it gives CASSLGGPINYGYTF.

The CDR3 spells CSARGWRENTIYF. CDR3 in DNA: TGCAGCGCCCGAGGCTGGAGGGAAAACACCATATATTTT. V and J are TRBV29-1 and TRBJ1-3; D is undetermined. Trimming took off 7 bases at V and 6 bases at J, with 16 bases between the two ends. This CDR3 region has 13 residues. CDR1 and CDR2 from the germline V gene are SQVTM and ANQGSEA. Full variable domain (missing parts from reference TRBV29-1 and TRBJ1-3): SAVISQKPSRDICQRGTSLTIQCQVDSQVTMMFWYRQQPGQSLTLIATANQGSEATYESGFVIDKFPISRPNLTFSTLTVSNMSPEDSSIYLCSARGWRENTIYFGEGSWLTVV.

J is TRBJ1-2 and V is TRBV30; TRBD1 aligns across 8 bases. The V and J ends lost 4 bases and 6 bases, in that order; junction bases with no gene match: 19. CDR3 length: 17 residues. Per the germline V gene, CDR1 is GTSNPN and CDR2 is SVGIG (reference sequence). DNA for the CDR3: TGTGCCTGGAAGCCCCCCCCGGGGACAGGTGTTTCTCATGGCTACACCTTC. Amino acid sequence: CAWKPPPGTGVSHGYTF.

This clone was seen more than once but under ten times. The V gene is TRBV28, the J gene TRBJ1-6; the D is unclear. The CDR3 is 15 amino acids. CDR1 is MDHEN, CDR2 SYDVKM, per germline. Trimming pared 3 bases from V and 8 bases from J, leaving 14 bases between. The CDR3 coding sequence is TGTGCCAGCAGTTTTAGTCGTTTGGCGGATTCACCCCTCCACTTT. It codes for CASSFSRLADSPLHF.